This T cell receptor (beta chain) originates from a study of blood T cell repertoires in COVID-19. Germline CDR1 reads MDHEN; CDR2 reads SYDVKM. The CDR3 length is 18 residues. Trimming shortened V by 2 bases and J by 6 bases, and 22 bases separated the two germline ends. Sequenced by immunoSEQ multiplex PCR; TCRdb stores in-frame clones only, minus some. Altogether about 170,000 clones are present, around nine tenths being singletons, with the ten largest covering more than 3%. The material sequenced was peripheral blood. The chain uses TRBV28 and TRBJ1-4; D is uncertain. This clonotype was obtained from a man aged 65 to 79 with acute or convalescent COVID-19. CDR3 coding DNA: TGTGCCAGCAGTTTAGAGGTTTGGTCTTCTTTGTCACATGAAAAACTGTTTTTT. The encoded protein is CASSLEVWSSLSHEKLFF.